Listed here are 14 T cell receptor beta chains from one sample, sequenced in a study of beta chain features in type 1 diabetes. Expressed TCRB transcripts were sequenced after all isolated RNA was converted to cDNA. Assay: immunoSEQ multiplex PCR; the TCRdb copy retains only in-frame clones and omits some. The repertoire holds 110,000 to 150,000 clones, about 9.7% seen once, with nearly 0.65% in the top ten. Source material: central memory CD4+ T cells from blood. Receptor source: a woman in her 40s in good health.

This chain links TRBV19 with TRBJ1-1; D unresolved. Trimming cost V 3 bases and J 5 bases, with 10 bases left between them. Germline values: CDR1 LNHDA, CDR2 SQIVND (reference sequence). The CDR3 length is 13 residues. In DNA, the CDR3 is TGTGCCAGTAGTATGAGGGTTAGGACTGAAGCTTTCTTT. The encoded protein is CASSMRVRTEAFF.

This clone has just a few counts. This sequence joins TRBV11-2 and TRBJ2-3; 8 nucleotides align to TRBD2. V gave up 2 bases and J gave up 2 bases; unmatched junction bases: 6. Germline V gene data show CDR1 as SGHAT and CDR2 as FQNNGV. The CDR3 loop spans 16 amino acids. CDR3 sequence: CASSLLPGGATDTQYF. CDR3 DNA: TGTGCCAGCAGCTTACTACCCGGGGGGGCCACAGATACGCAGTATTTT. The variable domain in full, with the rest retrieved from reference TRBV11-2 and TRBJ2-3, is EAGVAQSPRYKIIEKRQSVAFWCNPISGHATLYWYQQILGQGPKLLIQFQNNGVVDDSQLPKDRFSAERLKGVDSTLKIQPAKLEDSAVYLCASSLLPGGATDTQYFGPGTRLTVL.

Concerning this clone: Different DNA sequences within this sample yield the same CDR3. The chain combines TRBV7-2 with TRBJ1-1; 7 bases match TRBD1. Germline CDR1 is SGHTA and CDR2 is FQGNSA. CDR3 length equals 13 residues. The V segment lost 4 bases and the J segment 5 bases; nucleotides outside the gene matches: 4. This CDR3 is CASSSSRGTEAFF. The CDR3 DNA reads TGTGCCAGCAGCTCGTCCAGGGGGACTGAAGCTTTCTTT.

This clone was observed a few times. The gene calls are TRBV5-1 and TRBJ1-2, with a weak D call TRBD1 (6 bases). V gave up 5 bases and J gave up 7 bases, with 21 bases separating them. This CDR3 has 15 residues. From germline, CDR1 is SGHRS and CDR2 YFSETQ. The CDR3 loop is CASRRGERGFGGYTF. CDR3 nucleotides: TGCGCCAGCAGAAGGGGTGAGAGGGGGTTCGGTGGCTACACCTTC.

This clone was detected once. The V call is TRBV4-2, the J call TRBJ1-3; D is uncertain. This CDR3 is built from 16 residues. Germline CDR1 and CDR2: LGHNA and YNFKEQ. V was pared by 3 bases and J by 2 bases, with 14 bases between. CDR3 region: CASSQEGFGTGNTIYF. CDR3 coding DNA: TGTGCCAGCAGCCAGGAGGGATTCGGGACTGGAAACACCATATATTTT.

This clone was found a few times. This chain links TRBV27 with TRBJ1-1; the D gene is possibly TRBD1 (6 bases). Trimming took 3 bases from V and 5 from J, leaving 10 bases between them. The germline gives CDR1 MNHEY, CDR2 SMNVEV (reference sequence). The CDR3 sequence is 13 residues long. CDR3 sequence: CASSFGGATEAFF. In nucleotides, the CDR3 is TGTGCCAGCAGTTTTGGGGGCGCGACTGAAGCTTTCTTT.

In this sample, this clone turned up a few times. The V and J genes are TRBV18 and TRBJ2-2, with TRBD1 matching over 9 bases. CDR1 and CDR2 from the germline V gene are KGHSH and LQKENI. The CDR3 extends over 18 amino acids. Trimming at V came to 2 bases and at J to 1 base, leaving 8 bases not matched to a gene. In nucleotides, the CDR3 is TGTGCCAGCTCACCAAGGCTACCGGGACAGGGGAACACCGGGGAGCTGTTTTTT. Its protein is CASSPRLPGQGNTGELFF.

This chain connects TRBV4-3 to TRBJ2-3, with 8 bases identical to TRBD2. Per germline, CDR1 LGHNA and CDR2 YSLEER. This CDR3 contains 17 residues. The V and J ends lost 0 bases and 1 base, in that order; junction bases with no gene match: 6. CDR3 DNA: TGCGCCAGCAGCCAAGATGGGGGAGCGGGGGGCACAGATACGCAGTATTTT. Amino acid sequence: CASSQDGGAGGTDTQYF.

The V call is TRBV29-1, the J call TRBJ1-2, with TRBD1 matching 7 bases. CDR3 size: 14 residues. V gave up 4 bases and J gave up 1 base; unmatched junction bases: 6. Germline lookup yields CDR1 SQVTM and CDR2 ANQGSEA. DNA for the CDR3: TGCAGCGTTGTAGACAGGGCATTTAACTATGGCTACACCTTC. The encoded protein is CSVVDRAFNYGYTF.

This clone occurred a few times. The chain carries TRBV7-2 and TRBJ2-1; 9 bases line up with TRBD2. The CDR3 has 15 residues. The J segment lost 6 bases and the V segment lost 1 base, leaving 4 bases of the junction unmatched. Germline assignment: CDR1 SGHTA and CDR2 FQGNSA. CDR3 in DNA: TGTGCCAGCAGCTTAGGGGGCGGGGGGGCCAATGAGCAGTTCTTC. It translates to CASSLGGGGANEQFF.

This clone was observed at least ten times. The J gene is TRBJ2-3, the V gene TRBV19; possibly TRBD2 for D (6 bases). CDR1 and CDR2 from the germline V gene are LNHDA and SQIVND (reference sequence). The CDR3 covers 14 residues. Deletions cut 6 bases from V and 4 bases from J, with 14 bases between. The CDR3 region has the DNA TGTGCCAGTAGGACACGGGGGATCGCAGATACGCAGTATTTT. The encoded protein is CASRTRGIADTQYF.

The CDR3 nucleotides read TGTGCCAGTAGTATGGAACAGGGCCCACAGGTCTACACCTTC. It yields the protein CASSMEQGPQVYTF. The rearrangement uses TRBV19 and TRBJ1-2; D is perhaps TRBD1 (6 bases). Deletions cut 3 bases from V and 10 bases from J, with 18 bases between. The CDR3 consists of 14 residues. The germline V gene encodes CDR1 LNHDA and CDR2 SQIVND (reference sequence).

The chain couples TRBV7-9 to TRBJ1-1, with D possibly being TRBD1 (6 bases). Trimming stripped 3 bases from V and 2 bases from J, with 16 bases between. Per the germline V gene, CDR1 is SEHNR and CDR2 is FQNEAQ (reference sequence). The CDR3 runs 16 residues. The CDR3, as DNA: TGTGCCAGCAGCTTTAGAGATACAGGGCCTAACACTGAAGCTTTCTTT. It codes for CASSFRDTGPNTEAFF. Based on the CDR3 plus reference TRBV7-9 and TRBJ1-1, the full variable domain is DTGVSQNPRHKITKRGQNVTFRCDPISEHNRLYWYRQTLGQGPEFLTYFQNEAQLEKSRLLSDRFSAERPKGSFSTLEIQRTEQGDSAMYLCASSFRDTGPNTEAFFGQGTRLTVV.

This chain links TRBV6-1 with TRBJ2-1, with TRBD2 matching over 7 bases. CDR3 length equals 15 residues. V was pared by 1 base and J by 1 base, with 1 base of the junction left unmatched. Germline V gives CDR1 MNHNS, CDR2 SASEGT. Written as DNA, the CDR3 is TGTGCCAGCAGTGAAGGGGGACTATCCTACAATGAGCAGTTCTTC. Amino acid sequence: CASSEGGLSYNEQFF.